Following are 25 T cell receptor beta chains from one sample sequenced in a study of human T cells and chemical hapten exposure. Specified time point: patch test 1, 2 weeks after DPC sensitization. Treatment here: therapeutic diphenylcyclopropenone sensitization with weekly scalp DPC. TCRdb itself ran the RACE reads through MiXCR, one entry per CDR3 protein. This sample has 11,000 to 15,000 distinct CDR3 sequences, with around 17% found just once. The sequencing used whole blood, collected in connection with sensitization to the hapten diphenylcyclopropenone (DPC). These receptors were collected from a woman in her thirties with alopecia areata. Some clones in this sample may be carry-over from other donors' samples.

This clonotype qualifies as medium-sized. The V call is TRBV5-1, the J call TRBJ1-2; D may be TRBD1 (5 bases). Germline V gene lookup returns CDR1 SGHRS and CDR2 YFSETQ. V gave up 2 bases and J gave up 5 bases, with 7 bases separating them. CDR3 length: 12 residues. In DNA, the CDR3 is TGCGCCAGCAGCTTAACAGGATATGGCTACACCTTC. Amino acid sequence: CASSLTGYGYTF.

This clonotype was found many times. V gene TRBV6-5 combines with J gene TRBJ1-3; unclear D gene. The CDR3 loop spans 15 amino acids. Trimming stripped 2 bases from V and 2 bases from J, with 10 bases between. Germline V CDR1 and CDR2: MNHEY, SVGAGI. For the CDR3, the DNA is TGTGCCAGCAGTTACCAAGGAGTTCCTGGAAACACCATATATTTT. Translating it yields CASSYQGVPGNTIYF.

The chain combines TRBV25-1 with TRBJ2-4; TRBD1 matches at 9 bases. Germline V gene data show CDR1 as MGHDK and CDR2 as SYGVNS. V was clipped by 6 bases and J by 7 bases; unmatched bases: 4. This CDR3 is 13 amino acids long. The CDR3 DNA is TGTGCCAGCAGCGAGACAGGGGGTAACATTCAGTACTTC. Its protein product is CASSETGGNIQYF.

This clonotype was seen at least ten times. The V and J genes are TRBV6-6 and TRBJ2-4, with D possibly matching TRBD2 (5 bases). V lost 7 bases to trimming and J lost 0 bases, with 13 bases between them. CDR3 length: 15 residues. The germline CDR1 and CDR2 sequences are MNHNY and SVGAGI (reference sequence). CDR3 sequence reads: CASTPTGLAKNIQYF. CDR3 DNA: TGTGCCAGCACTCCCACCGGACTAGCCAAAAACATTCAGTACTTC.

This clonotype was counted ten times or more. The rearrangement uses TRBV12-3 or TRBV12-4 and TRBJ2-2; weak D call: TRBD1 (5 bases). The V and J ends lost 6 bases and 4 bases respectively, with 12 bases between them. This CDR3 is 14 amino acids long. CDR3 sequence (DNA): TGTGCCAGCAGATCTGACAGTAGCACCGGGGAGCTGTTTTTT. Translated, it gives CASRSDSSTGELFF.

This clonotype is deemed medium-sized. This chain links TRBV6-2 or TRBV6-3 with TRBJ2-3, with D perhaps TRBD1 (5 bases). V gave up 2 bases and J gave up 7 bases, with 7 bases separating them. This CDR3 spans 12 amino acids. Germline CDR1 reads MNHEY; CDR2 reads SVGEGT. The CDR3: CASSYGANTQYF. CDR3 sequence (DNA): TGTGCCAGCAGTTACGGGGCTAATACGCAGTATTTT.

This clonotype was counted many times. The chain combines TRBV12-5 with TRBJ1-1; D unclear. The CDR3 covers 13 residues. V was trimmed by 3 bases and J by 4 bases, leaving 9 bases between them. Per the germline V gene, CDR1 is LGHNT and CDR2 is FRNRAP. The CDR3 region has the DNA TGTGCTAGTGGTTTCCAGTCAATCACTGAAGCTTTCTTT. Its translation is CASGFQSITEAFF.

This clonotype was recorded at least ten times. V is TRBV28 and J is TRBJ1-5; tentatively, D is TRBD1 (6 bases). The CDR3 runs 14 residues. Germline CDR1 reads MDHEN; CDR2 reads SYDVKM. Between the trimmed V and J ends, which lost 3 bases and 6 bases, there was a span of 12 bases. The DNA for the CDR3 is TGTGCCAGCAGTTTGGCAGGGGCTGGTCAGCCCCAGCATTTT. Amino acid sequence: CASSLAGAGQPQHF. Variable domain in full (rest from reference TRBV28 and TRBJ1-5): DVKVTQSSRYLVKRTGEKVFLECVQDMDHENMFWYRQDPGLGLRLIYFSYDVKMKEKGDIPEGYSVSREKKERFSLILESASTNQTSMYLCASSLAGAGQPQHFGDGTRLSIL.

In its sample, this clonotype was seen many times. The gene calls are TRBV29-1 and TRBJ2-1; 10 bases fit TRBD1. Germline-derived CDR1 and CDR2 are SQVTM and ANQGSEA. V gave up 4 bases and J gave up 9 bases; unmatched junction bases: 6. The length of the CDR3 is 13 residues. In nucleotides, the CDR3 is TGCAGCGTTGGGAGACAGGGGGCTTCTGAGCAGTTCTTC. This translates into CSVGRQGASEQFF.

By share, this clonotype ranks as medium-sized. This chain uses TRBV6-2 or TRBV6-3 with TRBJ1-4; D call uncertain. The length of the CDR3 is 15 residues. Per the germline V gene, CDR1 is MNHEY and CDR2 is SVGEGT. Trimming removed 5 bases at V and 4 bases at J, with 14 bases between. As DNA, the CDR3 is TGTGCCAGCAGTAGGAACCCGGGAGTTAATGAAAAACTGTTTTTT. The encoded protein is CASSRNPGVNEKLFF.

This clonotype is medium-sized. The rearrangement links TRBV5-1 to TRBJ1-1, with unresolved D. The CDR3 is 15 amino acids. Looked up from germline, CDR1 is SGHRS and CDR2 is YFSETQ. Trimming took off 1 base at V and 4 bases at J, with 14 bases between the two ends. CDR3 protein: CASSLKGPGSTEAFF. CDR3 nucleotides: TGCGCCAGCAGCTTGAAGGGCCCGGGGAGCACTGAAGCTTTCTTT.

This clonotype was seen many times. V gene TRBV20-1 combines with J gene TRBJ2-3; the D call may be TRBD1 or TRBD2 (6 bases each). The V gene's germline CDR1 is DFQATT and CDR2 SNEGSKA (reference sequence). V lost 6 bases to trimming and J lost 4 bases, with 17 bases between them. The CDR3 length is 14 residues. The CDR3 DNA reads as TGCAGTGCAGAGCCGGCAAGGGGGGCAGATACGCAGTATTTT. Encoded protein: CSAEPARGADTQYF.

This clonotype has a handful of counts. V is TRBV6-1 and J is TRBJ2-4, with D hard to call. The CDR3 runs to 13 residues. With 6 bases removed from V and 7 bases from J, the gap between germline ends came to 13 bases. Germline V lookup: CDR1 MNHNS, CDR2 SASEGT. The CDR3 sequence is CASSEILGNIQYF. CDR3 coding DNA: TGTGCCAGCAGCGAAATCCTCGGGAACATTCAGTACTTC.

This clonotype showed up many times. The V and J genes are TRBV11-2 and TRBJ2-7, with a weak D call TRBD1 (6 bases). CDR1 is SGHAT and CDR2 is FQNNGV in the germline V gene. The CDR3 is made up of 15 amino acids. Trimming cost V 5 bases and J 4 bases, with 18 bases left between them. The CDR3 region is CASSPLATGWYEQYF. Written as DNA, the CDR3 is TGTGCCAGCAGCCCCCTTGCAACAGGGTGGTACGAGCAGTACTTC.

There are many counts of this clonotype. The genes are TRBV12-5 and TRBJ1-6; D remains ambiguous. Germline V lookup: CDR1 LGHNT, CDR2 FRNRAP. Trimming pared 8 bases from V and 5 bases from J, leaving 7 bases between. This CDR3 spans 12 amino acids. The CDR3 DNA reads as TGTGCTAGTCGACTCGATAATTCACCCCTCCACTTT. Its translation: CASRLDNSPLHF.

Many counts were recorded for this clonotype. The chain links TRBV6-5 to TRBJ2-5; tentative D call: TRBD2 (6 bases). Germline CDR1 MNHEY, CDR2 SVGAGI. V lost 0 bases and J 5 bases, leaving 10 bases between the germline ends. The CDR3 is 14 amino acids. CDR3 residues: CASSYSITSETQYF. The CDR3 nucleotides read TGTGCCAGCAGTTACTCGATCACTAGCGAGACCCAGTACTTC.

This clonotype came up many times. The chain combines TRBV6-6 with TRBJ2-7; 8 nucleotides match TRBD2. Trimming at V came to 5 bases and at J to 7 bases, leaving 4 bases not matched to a gene. The CDR3 is 12 amino acids. Germline lookup yields CDR1 MNHNY and CDR2 SVGAGI (reference sequence). The CDR3 reads CASSPIAGEQYV. CDR3 DNA: TGTGCCAGCAGTCCGATAGCGGGAGAGCAGTACGTC.

This clonotype has a count of ten or more. The chain is built from TRBV6-2 or TRBV6-3 and TRBJ2-1, with 7 bases identical to TRBD1. Germline CDR1 is MNHEY and CDR2 is SVGEGT. The CDR3 contains 15 residues. The V and J ends lost 4 bases and 0 bases, in that order; junction bases with no gene match: 3. The CDR3 region is CASSLQGSSYNEQFF. CDR3 DNA: TGTGCCAGCAGTTTACAGGGGAGCTCCTACAATGAGCAGTTCTTC.

The V and J genes are TRBV29-1 and TRBJ1-5; tentatively, D is TRBD1 (6 bases). The CDR3 has 13 amino acids. Germline V CDR1 and CDR2: SQVTM, ANQGSEA. V lost 3 bases to trimming and J lost 4 bases, with 10 bases between them. The CDR3 sequence is CSVDGGANQPQHF. DNA for the CDR3: TGCAGCGTTGATGGGGGCGCGAATCAGCCCCAGCATTTT. The complete variable domain, with remaining parts taken from reference TRBV29-1 and TRBJ1-5, reads SAVISQKPSRDICQRGTSLTIQCQVDSQVTMMFWYRQQPGQSLTLIATANQGSEATYESGFVIDKFPISRPNLTFSTLTVSNMSPEDSSIYLCSVDGGANQPQHFGDGTRLSIL.

In its sample, this clonotype was seen many times. The chain couples TRBV6-5 to TRBJ2-5; possibly TRBD1 for D (6 bases). This CDR3 is 16 amino acids long. V lost 2 bases and J 4 bases, leaving 17 bases between the germline ends. The germline V gene encodes CDR1 MNHEY and CDR2 SVGAGI. DNA of the CDR3: TGTGCCAGCAGTTACCAAACCCTGGAAGGGGGAGAGACCCAGTACTTC. Protein sequence: CASSYQTLEGGETQYF.

The chain has TRBV11-3 and TRBJ1-1; D gene ambiguous. The germline V gene has CDR1 SGHNT and CDR2 YENEEA. The ends were cut back, 5 bases at V and 3 bases at J, with 19 bases in the middle. This CDR3 is 16 amino acids long. CDR3 amino acids: CASSASGVRSDTEAFF. DNA of the CDR3: TGTGCCAGCAGCGCCTCCGGGGTACGATCTGACACTGAAGCTTTCTTT.

This clonotype was counted ten times or more. The rearrangement uses TRBV29-1 and TRBJ1-1, with D tentatively TRBD1 (5 bases). The CDR3 is made up of 15 amino acids. The germline gives CDR1 SQVTM, CDR2 ANQGSEA. The V end lost 6 bases, the J end lost 1 base, and 18 bases lay between the germline ends. CDR3 nucleotide sequence: TGCAGCGTGGGTAGGCTGACAGTTTCGAACACTGAAGCTTTCTTT. Translated, it gives CSVGRLTVSNTEAFF.

This clonotype appeared many times. V and J are TRBV20-1 and TRBJ2-3; D uncertain. This CDR3 has 13 residues. Trimming removed 6 bases at V and 4 bases at J, with 14 bases between. Germline CDR1 DFQATT, CDR2 SNEGSKA (reference sequence). CDR3 in amino acids: CSAPLRIADTQYF. DNA for the CDR3: TGCAGTGCCCCTCTTAGGATCGCAGATACGCAGTATTTT.

The J gene is TRBJ1-3, the V gene TRBV29-1; no firm D call. Germline V CDR1 and CDR2: SQVTM, ANQGSEA. The CDR3 spans 11 residues. V lost 8 bases and J lost 0, with 5 bases in between. CDR3 bases: TGCAGCACACACTCTGGAAACACCATATATTTT. Translating it yields CSTHSGNTIYF.

This clonotype was found many times. This rearrangement joins TRBV7-9 to TRBJ2-3, with a weak D call TRBD2 (5 bases). The germline V gene has CDR1 SEHNR and CDR2 FQNEAQ (reference sequence). There are 16 residues in the CDR3. V shed 0 bases and J shed 4 bases, with 14 bases lying between them. The CDR3 loop reads CASSLAGSRDADTQYF. DNA for the CDR3: TGTGCCAGCAGCTTAGCGGGCTCTCGGGATGCAGATACGCAGTATTTT.